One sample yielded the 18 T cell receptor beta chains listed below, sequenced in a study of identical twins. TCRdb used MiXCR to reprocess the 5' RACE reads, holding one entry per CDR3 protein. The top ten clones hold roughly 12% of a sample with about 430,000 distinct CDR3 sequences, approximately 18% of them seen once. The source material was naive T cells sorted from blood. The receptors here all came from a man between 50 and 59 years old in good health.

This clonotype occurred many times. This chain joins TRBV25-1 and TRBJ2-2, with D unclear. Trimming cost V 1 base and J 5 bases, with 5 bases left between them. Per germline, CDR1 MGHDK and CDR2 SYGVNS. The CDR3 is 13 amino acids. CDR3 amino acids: CASSEWGTGELFF. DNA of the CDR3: TGTGCCAGCAGTGAATGGGGAACCGGGGAGCTGTTTTTT. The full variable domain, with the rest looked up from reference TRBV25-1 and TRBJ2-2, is EADIYQTPRYLVIGTGKKITLECSQTMGHDKMYWYQQDPGMELHLIHYSYGVNSTEKGDLSSESTVSRIRTEHFPLTLESARPSHTSQYLCASSEWGTGELFFGEGSRLTVL.

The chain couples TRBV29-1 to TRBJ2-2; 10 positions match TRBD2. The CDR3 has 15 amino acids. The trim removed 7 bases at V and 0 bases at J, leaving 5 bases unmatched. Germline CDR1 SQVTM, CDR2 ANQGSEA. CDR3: CSGRSGRANTGELFF. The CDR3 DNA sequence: TGCAGCGGACGAAGCGGGAGGGCGAACACCGGGGAGCTGTTTTTT.

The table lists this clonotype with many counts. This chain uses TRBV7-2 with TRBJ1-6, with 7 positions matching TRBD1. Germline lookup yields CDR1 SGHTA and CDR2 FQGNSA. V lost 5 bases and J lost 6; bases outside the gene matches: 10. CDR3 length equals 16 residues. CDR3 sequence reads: CASSIRDSGVNSPLHF. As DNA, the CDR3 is TGTGCCAGCAGCATCAGGGACAGTGGGGTTAATTCACCCCTCCACTTT.

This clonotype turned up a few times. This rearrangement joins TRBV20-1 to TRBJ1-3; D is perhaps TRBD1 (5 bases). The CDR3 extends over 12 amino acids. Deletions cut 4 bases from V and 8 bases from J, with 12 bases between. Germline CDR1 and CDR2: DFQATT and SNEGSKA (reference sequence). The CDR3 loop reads CSAKGPPDTIYF. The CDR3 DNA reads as TGCAGTGCTAAGGGACCGCCCGACACCATATATTTT.

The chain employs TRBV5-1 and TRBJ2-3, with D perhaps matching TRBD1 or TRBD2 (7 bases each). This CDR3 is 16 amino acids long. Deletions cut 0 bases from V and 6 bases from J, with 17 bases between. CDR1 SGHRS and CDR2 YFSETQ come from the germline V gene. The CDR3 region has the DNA TGCGCCAGCAGCTTGGACGGGACAGCCGGGAGGGATACGCAGTATTTT. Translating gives CASSLDGTAGRDTQYF.

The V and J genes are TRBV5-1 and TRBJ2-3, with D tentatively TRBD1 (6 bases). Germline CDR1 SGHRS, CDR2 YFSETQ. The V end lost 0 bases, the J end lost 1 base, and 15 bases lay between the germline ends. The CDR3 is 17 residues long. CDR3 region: CASSLEPGALRTDTQYF. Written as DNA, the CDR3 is TGCGCCAGCAGCTTGGAACCAGGGGCGCTACGCACAGATACGCAGTATTTT.

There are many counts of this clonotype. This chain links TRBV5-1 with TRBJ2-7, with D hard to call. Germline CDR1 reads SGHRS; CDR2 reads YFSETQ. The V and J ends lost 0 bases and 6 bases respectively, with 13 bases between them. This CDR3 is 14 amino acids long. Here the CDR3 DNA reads TGCGCCAGCAGCTTGGGCACCTCGAGGACCGAGCAGTACTTC. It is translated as CASSLGTSRTEQYF. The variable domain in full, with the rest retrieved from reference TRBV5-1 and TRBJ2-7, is KAGVTQTPRYLIKTRGQQVTLSCSPISGHRSVSWYQQTPGQGLQFLFEYFSETQRNKGNFPGRFSGRQFSNSRSEMNVSTLELGDSALYLCASSLGTSRTEQYFGPGTRLTVT.

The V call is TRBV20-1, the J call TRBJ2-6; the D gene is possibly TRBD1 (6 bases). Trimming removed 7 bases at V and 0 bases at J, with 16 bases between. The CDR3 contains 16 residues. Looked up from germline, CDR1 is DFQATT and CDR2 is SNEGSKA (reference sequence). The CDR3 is CSGGHRTLSGANVLTF. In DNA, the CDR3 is TGCAGTGGGGGACACCGGACCCTCTCTGGGGCCAACGTCCTGACTTTC.

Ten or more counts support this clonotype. The CDR3 DNA follows: TGTGCCAGCAGTGCCGGGACAGGGGCCTATGGCTACACCTTC. It yields the protein CASSAGTGAYGYTF. This chain joins TRBV2 and TRBJ1-2, with TRBD1 matching over 10 bases. This CDR3 region has 14 residues. The V and J ends lost 4 bases and 4 bases, in that order; junction bases with no gene match: 3. In germline, CDR1 is SNHLY, CDR2 FYNNEI.

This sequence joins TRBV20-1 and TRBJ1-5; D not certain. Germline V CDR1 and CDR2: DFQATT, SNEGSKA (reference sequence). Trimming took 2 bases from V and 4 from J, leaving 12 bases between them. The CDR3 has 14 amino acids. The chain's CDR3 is CSARPGPPNQPQHF. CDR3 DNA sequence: TGCAGTGCTAGACCAGGCCCTCCTAATCAGCCCCAGCATTTT.

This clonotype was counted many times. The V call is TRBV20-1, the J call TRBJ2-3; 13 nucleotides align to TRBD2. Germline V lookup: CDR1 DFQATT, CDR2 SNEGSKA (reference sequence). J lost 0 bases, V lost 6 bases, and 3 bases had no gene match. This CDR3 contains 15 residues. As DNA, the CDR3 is TGCAGTGCAATACTAGCGGGAGGGAGCACAGATACGCAGTATTTT. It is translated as CSAILAGGSTDTQYF.

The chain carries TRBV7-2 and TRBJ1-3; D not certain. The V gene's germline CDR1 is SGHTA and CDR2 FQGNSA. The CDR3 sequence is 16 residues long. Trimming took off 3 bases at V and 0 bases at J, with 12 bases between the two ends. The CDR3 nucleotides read TGTGCCAGCAGCTTTTACGAAAGGCCCTCTGGAAACACCATATATTTT. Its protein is CASSFYERPSGNTIYF.

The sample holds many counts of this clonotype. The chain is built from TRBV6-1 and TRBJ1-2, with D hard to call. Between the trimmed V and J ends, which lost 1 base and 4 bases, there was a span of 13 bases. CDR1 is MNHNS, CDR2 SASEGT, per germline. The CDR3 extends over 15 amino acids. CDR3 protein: CASSEVGHLFYGYTF. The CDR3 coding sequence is TGTGCCAGCAGTGAAGTAGGGCATCTATTCTATGGCTACACCTTC.

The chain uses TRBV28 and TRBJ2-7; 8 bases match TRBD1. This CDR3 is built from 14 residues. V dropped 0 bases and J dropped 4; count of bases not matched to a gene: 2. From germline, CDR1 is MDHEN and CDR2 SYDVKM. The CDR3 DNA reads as TGTGCCAGCAGTTTATGGCAGGGGGCATACGAGCAGTACTTC. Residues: CASSLWQGAYEQYF.

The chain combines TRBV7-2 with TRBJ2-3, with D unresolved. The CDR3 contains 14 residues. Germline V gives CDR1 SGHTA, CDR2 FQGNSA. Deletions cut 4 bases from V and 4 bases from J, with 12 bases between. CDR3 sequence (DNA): TGTGCCAGCAGCTCGCACTACATCGCAGATACGCAGTATTTT. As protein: CASSSHYIADTQYF. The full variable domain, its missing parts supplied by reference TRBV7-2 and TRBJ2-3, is GAGVSQSPSNKVTEKGKDVELRCDPISGHTALYWYRQSLGQGLEFLIYFQGNSAPDKSGLPSDRFSAERTGGSVSTLTIQRTQQEDSAVYLCASSSHYIADTQYFGPGTRLTVL.

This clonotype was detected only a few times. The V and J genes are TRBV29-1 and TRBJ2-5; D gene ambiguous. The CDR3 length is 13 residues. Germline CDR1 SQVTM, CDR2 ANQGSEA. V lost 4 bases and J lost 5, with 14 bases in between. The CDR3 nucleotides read TGCAGCGTTGTTTGGGTCGGCCATGAGACCCAGTACTTC. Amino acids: CSVVWVGHETQYF. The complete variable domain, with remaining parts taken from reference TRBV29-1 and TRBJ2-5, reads SAVISQKPSRDICQRGTSLTIQCQVDSQVTMMFWYRQQPGQSLTLIATANQGSEATYESGFVIDKFPISRPNLTFSTLTVSNMSPEDSSIYLCSVVWVGHETQYFGPGTRLLVL.

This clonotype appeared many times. CDR3 region: CASSDILYNEQFF. The CDR3 coding sequence is TGTGCCAGCAGCGACATACTCTACAATGAGCAGTTCTTC. This chain joins TRBV6-1 and TRBJ2-1; no clear D. V lost 6 bases and J lost 3, with 9 bases in between. This CDR3 is 13 amino acids long. Germline V CDR1 and CDR2: MNHNS, SASEGT.

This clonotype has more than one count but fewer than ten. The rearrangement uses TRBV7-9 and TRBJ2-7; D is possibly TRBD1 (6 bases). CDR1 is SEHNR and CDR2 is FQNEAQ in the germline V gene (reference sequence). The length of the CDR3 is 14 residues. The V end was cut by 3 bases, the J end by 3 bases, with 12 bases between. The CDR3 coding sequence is TGTGCCAGCAGCTTGGGGGCAGGGATCTACGAGCAGTACTTC. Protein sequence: CASSLGAGIYEQYF.